This TCR beta chain was retrieved from a study of blood T cell repertoires in COVID-19 (dated by TCRdb to 2020 to 2022). As for the study more broadly: Samples from collaborators originated in the United States, Italy and Spain and spanned both the acute and convalescent phases of COVID-19. The prospective study material was composed of cDNA or gDNA derived from T cells, B-cell-depleted T cells, or PBMCs. The dataset comprised deeply sampled blood TCRbeta repertoires from subjects exposed to, actively infected with, or recovered from COVID-19. A freely available public database, intended as a resource for researchers studying the immune response to SARS-CoV-2, is where the repertoires were released. Samples came from the ongoing ImmuneRACE study (first 160 participants) plus 1,254 subjects from 6 global collaborators. Nearly every sample came with metadata listing a de-identified subject ID, COVID-19 status, age in years and sex. HLA class I and class II types, where available, came from metadata supplied by the sample provider rather than from assay-based typing.

The paper as a whole reports these results and caveats: The quantity of clinical and demographic metadata differed by source and by participant and was supplied without curation.

Each collaborating institution followed its own protocols to collect whole blood in K2EDTA tubes. For TCRbeta analysis, collaborators shipped samples as frozen whole blood, isolated PBMCs, or DNA extracted from either of those sample types. TCRbeta CDR3 regions were amplified from genomic DNA using the immunoSEQ Assay, a bias-controlled multiplex PCR. The paper's data handling went like this. Nucleated cell counts per sample were estimated from amplification of reference gene primers within the assay. To quantify the absolute abundance of each unique TCRbeta CDR3 rearrangement, sequence reads were collapsed and filtered. For each sample, productive Simpson clonality was calculated as the square root of Simpson's diversity index across productive rearrangements. Imported from immuneACCESS, the table was reduced by TCRdb to in-frame sequences with V and J called. These copies leave out some clones; in studies compared against another copy, an unresolved V gene accounts for under half, and the cause of the remainder is not known. V and J calls plus clone size are reproduced from that table; the DNA served to infer D and trimming. Here the sample has some 80,000 clones; less than 85% occur a single time. The ten largest clones take up approximately 5% of the sample.

Worth noting for this clone: The antigen it recognizes is unknown. No much larger clone is present one base from it, and per-base qualities are unavailable.

V is reduced by 5 bases and J by 7 bases, leaving a spacing of 15 bases between them. The CDR3 runs 13 amino acids, cysteine and phenylalanine included. The DNA shown is the 39-base CDR3, in frame from base 1. Via the germline V gene, CDR1 is SGHTA and CDR2 FQGTGA. The receptor's source is a woman older than 75 with active or convalescent COVID-19. This chain joins TRBV7-3 to TRBJ2-7; possibly the D gene is TRBD1, per 5 matching bases. The sequencing sample was made of peripheral blood. The CDR3: CASSPSQGGEQYF. The nucleotide sequence is TGTGCCAGCAGCCCCAGTCAGGGTGGGGAGCAGTACTTC.